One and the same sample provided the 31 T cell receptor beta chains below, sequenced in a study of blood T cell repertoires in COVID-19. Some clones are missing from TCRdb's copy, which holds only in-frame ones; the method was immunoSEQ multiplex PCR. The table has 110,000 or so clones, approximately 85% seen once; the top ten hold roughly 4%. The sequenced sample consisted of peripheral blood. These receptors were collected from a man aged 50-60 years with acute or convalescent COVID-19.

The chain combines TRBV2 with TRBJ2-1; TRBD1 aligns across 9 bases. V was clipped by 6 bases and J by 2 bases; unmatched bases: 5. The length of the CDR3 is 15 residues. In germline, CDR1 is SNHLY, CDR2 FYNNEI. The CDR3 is CASSRDRAPYNEQFF. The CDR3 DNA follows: TGTGCCAGCAGCAGGGACAGGGCACCCTACAATGAGCAGTTCTTC.

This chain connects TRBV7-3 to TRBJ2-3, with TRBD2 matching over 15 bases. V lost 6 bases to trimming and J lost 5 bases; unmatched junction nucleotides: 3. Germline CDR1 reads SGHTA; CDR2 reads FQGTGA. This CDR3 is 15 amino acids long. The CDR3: CASSRTSGGVDTQYF. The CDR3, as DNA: TGTGCCAGCAGTCGGACTAGCGGGGGGGTAGATACGCAGTATTTT.

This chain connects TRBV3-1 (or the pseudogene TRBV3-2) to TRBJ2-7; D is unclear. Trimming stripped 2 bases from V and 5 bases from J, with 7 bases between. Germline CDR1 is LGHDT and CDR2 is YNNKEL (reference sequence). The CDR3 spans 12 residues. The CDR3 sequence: CASSQSRNEQYF. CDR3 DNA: TGTGCCAGCAGCCAATCTAGAAACGAGCAGTACTTC.

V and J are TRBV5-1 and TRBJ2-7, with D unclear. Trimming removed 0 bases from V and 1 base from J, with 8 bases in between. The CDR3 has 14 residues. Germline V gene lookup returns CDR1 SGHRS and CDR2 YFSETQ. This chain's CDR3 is CASSLDGSSYEQYF. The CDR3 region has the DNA TGCGCCAGCAGCTTGGATGGCTCATCCTACGAGCAGTACTTC.

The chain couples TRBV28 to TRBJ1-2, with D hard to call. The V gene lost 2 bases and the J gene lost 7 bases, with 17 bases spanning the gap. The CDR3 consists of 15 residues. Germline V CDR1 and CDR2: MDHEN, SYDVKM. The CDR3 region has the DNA TGTGCCAGCAGTTTACCCACTTTGGGAGTTGGTGGCTACACCTTC. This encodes CASSLPTLGVGGYTF.

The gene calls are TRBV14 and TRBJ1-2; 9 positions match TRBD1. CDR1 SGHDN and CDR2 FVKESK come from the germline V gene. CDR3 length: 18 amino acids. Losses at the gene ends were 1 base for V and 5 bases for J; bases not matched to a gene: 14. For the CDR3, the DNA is TGTGCCAGCAGCCAAGCTTTCGCCGTGGGACAGGGAAGATATGGCTACACCTTC. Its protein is CASSQAFAVGQGRYGYTF.

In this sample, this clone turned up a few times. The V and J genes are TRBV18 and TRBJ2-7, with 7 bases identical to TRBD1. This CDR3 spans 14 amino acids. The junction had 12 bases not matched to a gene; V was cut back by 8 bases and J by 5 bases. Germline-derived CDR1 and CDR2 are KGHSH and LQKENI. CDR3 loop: CASGRALRGNEQYF. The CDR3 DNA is TGTGCCAGCGGGCGGGCTCTCAGGGGGAACGAGCAGTACTTC. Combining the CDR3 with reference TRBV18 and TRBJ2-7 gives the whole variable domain NAGVMQNPRHLVRRRGQEARLRCSPMKGHSHVYWYRQLPEEGLKFMVYLQKENIIDESGMPKERFSAEFPKEGPSILRIQQVVRGDSAAYFCASGRALRGNEQYFGPGTRLTVT.

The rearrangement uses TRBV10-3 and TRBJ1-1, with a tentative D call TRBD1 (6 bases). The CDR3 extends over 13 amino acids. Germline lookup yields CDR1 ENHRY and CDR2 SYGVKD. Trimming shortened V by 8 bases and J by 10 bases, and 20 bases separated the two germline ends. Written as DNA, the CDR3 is TGTGCCATCCGACAGGAATCTTTTGACGGAGCTTTCTTT. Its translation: CAIRQESFDGAFF.

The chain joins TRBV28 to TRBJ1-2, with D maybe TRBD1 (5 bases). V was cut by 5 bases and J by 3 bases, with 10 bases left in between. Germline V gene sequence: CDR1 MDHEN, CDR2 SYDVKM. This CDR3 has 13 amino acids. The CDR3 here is CASSLGLYYGYTF. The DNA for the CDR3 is TGTGCCAGCAGTCTGGGACTCTACTATGGCTACACCTTC.

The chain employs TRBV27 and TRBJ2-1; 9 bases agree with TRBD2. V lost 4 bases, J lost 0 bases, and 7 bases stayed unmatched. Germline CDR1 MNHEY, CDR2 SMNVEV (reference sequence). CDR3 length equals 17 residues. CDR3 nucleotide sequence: TGTGCCAGCAGTTCACCACGACTAGCGGTCTCCTACAATGAGCAGTTCTTC. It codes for CASSSPRLAVSYNEQFF.

CDR3 in DNA: TGCGCCAGCAGCCCCGCAAAGGGGGACGGATCCTCTGGGGCCAACGTCCTGACTTTC. Its protein is CASSPAKGDGSSGANVLTF. V and J are TRBV5-1 and TRBJ2-6, with D possibly being TRBD1 (6 bases). Trimming stripped 4 bases from V and 0 bases from J, with 20 bases between. The germline gives CDR1 SGHRS, CDR2 YFSETQ. There are 19 residues in the CDR3.

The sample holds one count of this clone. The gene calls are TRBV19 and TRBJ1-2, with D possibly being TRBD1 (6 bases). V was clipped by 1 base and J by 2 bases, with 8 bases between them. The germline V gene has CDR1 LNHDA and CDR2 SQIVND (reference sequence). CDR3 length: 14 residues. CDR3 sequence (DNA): TGTGCCAGTAGTATAGGGACAGAGAACTATGGCTACACCTTC. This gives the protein CASSIGTENYGYTF.

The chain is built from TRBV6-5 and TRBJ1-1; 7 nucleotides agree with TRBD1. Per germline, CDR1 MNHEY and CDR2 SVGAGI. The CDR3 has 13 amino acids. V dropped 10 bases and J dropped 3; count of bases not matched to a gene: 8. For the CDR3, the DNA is TGTGCCACAGGGACAGCTATGGACACTGAAGCTTTCTTT. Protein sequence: CATGTAMDTEAFF.

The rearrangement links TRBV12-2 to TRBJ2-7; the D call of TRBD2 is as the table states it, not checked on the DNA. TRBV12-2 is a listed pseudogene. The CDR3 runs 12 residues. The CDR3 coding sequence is TGTGCAATGATACTATGCTCCTACGAGCAGTACTTC. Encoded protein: CAMILCSYEQYF.

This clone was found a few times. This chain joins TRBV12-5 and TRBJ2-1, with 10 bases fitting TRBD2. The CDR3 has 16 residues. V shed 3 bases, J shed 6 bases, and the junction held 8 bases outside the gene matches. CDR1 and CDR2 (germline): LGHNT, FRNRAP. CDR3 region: CASGFPLAGSSNEQFF. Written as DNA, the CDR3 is TGTGCTAGTGGTTTCCCACTAGCGGGGAGCAGCAATGAGCAGTTCTTC.

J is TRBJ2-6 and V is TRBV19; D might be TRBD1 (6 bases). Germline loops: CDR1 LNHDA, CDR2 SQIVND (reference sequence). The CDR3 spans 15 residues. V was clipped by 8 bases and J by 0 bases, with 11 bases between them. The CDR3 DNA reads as TGTGCCAGTGGTGACAGGTACTCTGGGGCCAACGTCCTGACTTTC. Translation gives CASGDRYSGANVLTF. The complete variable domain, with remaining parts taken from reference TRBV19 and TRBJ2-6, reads DGGITQSPKYLFRKEGQNVTLSCEQNLNHDAMYWYRQDPGQGLRLIYYSQIVNDFQKGDIAEGYSVSREKKESFPLTVTSAQKNPTAFYLCASGDRYSGANVLTFGAGSRLTVL.

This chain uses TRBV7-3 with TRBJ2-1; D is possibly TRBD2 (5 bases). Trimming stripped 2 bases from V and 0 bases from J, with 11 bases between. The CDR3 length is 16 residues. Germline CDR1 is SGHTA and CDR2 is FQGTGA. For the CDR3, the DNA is TGTGCCAGCAGCTTAGACCCGGGGAGCTCCTACAATGAGCAGTTCTTC. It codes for CASSLDPGSSYNEQFF.

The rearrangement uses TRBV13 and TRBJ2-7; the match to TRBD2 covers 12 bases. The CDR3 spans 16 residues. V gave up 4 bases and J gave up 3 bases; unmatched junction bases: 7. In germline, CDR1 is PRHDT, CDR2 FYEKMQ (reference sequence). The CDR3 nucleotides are TGTGCCAGCAGCTCGCGACTAGCGGGAGACTACTACGAGCAGTACTTC. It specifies CASSSRLAGDYYEQYF.

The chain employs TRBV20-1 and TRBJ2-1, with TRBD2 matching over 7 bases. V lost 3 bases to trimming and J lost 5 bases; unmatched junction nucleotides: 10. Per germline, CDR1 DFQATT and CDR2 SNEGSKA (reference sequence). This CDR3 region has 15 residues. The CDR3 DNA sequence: TGCAGTGCTAGTAAGTTAGGACTAGGCCACAATGAGCAGTTCTTC. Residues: CSASKLGLGHNEQFF.

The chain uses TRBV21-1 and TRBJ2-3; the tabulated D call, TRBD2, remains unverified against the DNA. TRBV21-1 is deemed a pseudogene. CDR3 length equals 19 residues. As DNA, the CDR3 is TGTGCCAGCAGCAACCATCCGGGACTAGCGGGGGGGAACACAGATACGCAGTATTTT. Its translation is CASSNHPGLAGGNTDTQYF.

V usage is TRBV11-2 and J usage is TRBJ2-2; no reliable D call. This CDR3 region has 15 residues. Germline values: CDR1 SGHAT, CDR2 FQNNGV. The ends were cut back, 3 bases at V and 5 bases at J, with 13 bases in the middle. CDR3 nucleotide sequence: TGTGCCAGCAGCTTGGGCCTCGAGTGGACCGGGGAGCTGTTTTTT. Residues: CASSLGLEWTGELFF.

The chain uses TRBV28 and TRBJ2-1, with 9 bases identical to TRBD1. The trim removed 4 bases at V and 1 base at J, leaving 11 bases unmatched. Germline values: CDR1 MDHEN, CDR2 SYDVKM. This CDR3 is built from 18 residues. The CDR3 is CASSWGQGPDRSYNEQFF. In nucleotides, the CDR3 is TGTGCCAGCAGTTGGGGACAGGGCCCCGATCGATCCTACAATGAGCAGTTCTTC.

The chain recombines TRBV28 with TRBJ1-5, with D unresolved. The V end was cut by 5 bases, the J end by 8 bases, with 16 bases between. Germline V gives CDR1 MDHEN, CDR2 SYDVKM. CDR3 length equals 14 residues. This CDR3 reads CASSLYTGREPQHF. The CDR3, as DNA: TGTGCCAGCAGTCTTTACACCGGGAGGGAGCCCCAGCATTTT.

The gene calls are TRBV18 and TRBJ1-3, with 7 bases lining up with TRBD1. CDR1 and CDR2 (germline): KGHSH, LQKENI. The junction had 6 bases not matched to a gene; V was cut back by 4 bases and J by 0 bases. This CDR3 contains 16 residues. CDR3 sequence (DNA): TGTGCCAGCTCACTTGGGGACAGCTCCTCTGGAAACACCATATATTTT. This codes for CASSLGDSSSGNTIYF.

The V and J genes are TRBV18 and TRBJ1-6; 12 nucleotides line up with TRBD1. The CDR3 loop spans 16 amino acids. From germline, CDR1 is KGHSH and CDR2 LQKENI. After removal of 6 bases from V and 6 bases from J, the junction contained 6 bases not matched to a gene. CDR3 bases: TGTGCCAGCTCCCTCCGGGACAGGGGGCTTAATTCACCCCTCCACTTT. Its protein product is CASSLRDRGLNSPLHF.

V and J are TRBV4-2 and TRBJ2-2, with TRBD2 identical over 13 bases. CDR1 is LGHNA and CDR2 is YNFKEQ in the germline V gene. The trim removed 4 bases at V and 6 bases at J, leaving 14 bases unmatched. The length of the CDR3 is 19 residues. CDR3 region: CASSPQLAGGPVVSGELFF. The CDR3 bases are TGTGCCAGCAGCCCCCAACTAGCGGGGGGGCCTGTCGTCTCCGGGGAGCTGTTTTTT.

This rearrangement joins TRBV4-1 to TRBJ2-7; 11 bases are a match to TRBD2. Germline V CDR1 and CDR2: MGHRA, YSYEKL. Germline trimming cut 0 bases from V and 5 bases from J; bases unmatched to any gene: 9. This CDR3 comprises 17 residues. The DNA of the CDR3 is TGCGCCAGCAGCCAAGAGTCTAGCGGGGGGAGAGGCGACGAGCAGTACTTC. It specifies CASSQESSGGRGDEQYF.

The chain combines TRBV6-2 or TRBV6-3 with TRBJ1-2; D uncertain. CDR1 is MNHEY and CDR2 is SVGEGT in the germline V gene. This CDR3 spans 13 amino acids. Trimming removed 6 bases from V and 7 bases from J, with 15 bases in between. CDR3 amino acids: CASSVLPVRGYTF. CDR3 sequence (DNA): TGTGCCAGCAGCGTCCTGCCGGTCCGTGGCTACACCTTC.

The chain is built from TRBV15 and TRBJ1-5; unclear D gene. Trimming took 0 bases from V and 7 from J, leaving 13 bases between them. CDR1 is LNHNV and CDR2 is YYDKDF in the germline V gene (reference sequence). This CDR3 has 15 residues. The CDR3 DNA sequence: TGTGCCACCAGCAGAGATTTTACCGGCGGCCAGCCCCAGCATTTT. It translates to CATSRDFTGGQPQHF. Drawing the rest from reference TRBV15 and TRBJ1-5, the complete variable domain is DAMVIQNPRYQVTQFGKPVTLSCSQTLNHNVMYWYQQKSSQAPKLLFHYYDKDFNNEADTPDNFQSRRPNTSFCFLDIRSPGLGDTAMYLCATSRDFTGGQPQHFGDGTRLSIL.

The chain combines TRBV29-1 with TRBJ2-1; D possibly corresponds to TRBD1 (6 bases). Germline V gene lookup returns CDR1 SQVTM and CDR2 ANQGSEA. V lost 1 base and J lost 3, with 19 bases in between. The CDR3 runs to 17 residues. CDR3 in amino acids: CSVEVRQWSGVYNEQFF. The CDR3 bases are TGCAGCGTTGAAGTCAGACAATGGTCAGGGGTCTACAATGAGCAGTTCTTC.

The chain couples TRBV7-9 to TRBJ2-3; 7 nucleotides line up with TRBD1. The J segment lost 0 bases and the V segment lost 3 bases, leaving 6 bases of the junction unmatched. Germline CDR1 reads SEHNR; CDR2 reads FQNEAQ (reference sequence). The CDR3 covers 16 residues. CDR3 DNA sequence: TGTGCCAGCAGCTTCGGACAGGCAGCGAGCACAGATACGCAGTATTTT. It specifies CASSFGQAASTDTQYF.